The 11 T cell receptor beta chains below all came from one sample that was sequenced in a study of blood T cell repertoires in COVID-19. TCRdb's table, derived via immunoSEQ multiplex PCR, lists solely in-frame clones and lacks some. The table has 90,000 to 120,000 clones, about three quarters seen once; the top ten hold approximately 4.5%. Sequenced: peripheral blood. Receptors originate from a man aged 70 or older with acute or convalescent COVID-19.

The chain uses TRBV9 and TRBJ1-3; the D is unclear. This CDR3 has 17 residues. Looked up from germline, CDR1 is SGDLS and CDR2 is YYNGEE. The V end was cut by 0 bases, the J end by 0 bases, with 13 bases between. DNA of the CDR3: TGTGCCAGCAGCGTAGACCCCCAGGAAAGCTCTGGAAACACCATATATTTT. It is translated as CASSVDPQESSGNTIYF.

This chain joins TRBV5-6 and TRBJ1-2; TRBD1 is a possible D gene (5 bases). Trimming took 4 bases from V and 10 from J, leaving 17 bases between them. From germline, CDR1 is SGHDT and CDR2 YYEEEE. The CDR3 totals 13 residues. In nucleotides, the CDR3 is TGTGCCAGCAGCGGGGCAGGGATGAGCGACTACACCTTC. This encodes CASSGAGMSDYTF.

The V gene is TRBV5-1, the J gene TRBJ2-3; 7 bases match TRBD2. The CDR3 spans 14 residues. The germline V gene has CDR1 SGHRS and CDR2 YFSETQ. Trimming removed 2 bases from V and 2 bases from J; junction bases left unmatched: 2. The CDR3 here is CASSFRGDTDTQYF. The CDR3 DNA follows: TGCGCCAGCAGCTTCCGGGGGGACACAGATACGCAGTATTTT.

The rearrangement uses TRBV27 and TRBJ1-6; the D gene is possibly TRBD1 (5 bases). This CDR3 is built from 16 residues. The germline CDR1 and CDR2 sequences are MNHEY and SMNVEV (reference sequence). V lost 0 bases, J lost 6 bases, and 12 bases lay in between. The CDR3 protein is CASSLSLARGNSPLHF. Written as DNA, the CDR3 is TGTGCCAGCAGTTTATCGTTGGCAAGGGGTAATTCACCCCTCCACTTT.

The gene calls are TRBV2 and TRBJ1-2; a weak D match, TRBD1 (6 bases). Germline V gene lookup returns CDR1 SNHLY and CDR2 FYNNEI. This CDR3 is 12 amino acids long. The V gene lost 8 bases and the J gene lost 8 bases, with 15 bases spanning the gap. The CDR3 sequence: CASWIGGRGYTF. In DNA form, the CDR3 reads TGTGCCAGCTGGATCGGGGGGCGCGGCTACACCTTC.

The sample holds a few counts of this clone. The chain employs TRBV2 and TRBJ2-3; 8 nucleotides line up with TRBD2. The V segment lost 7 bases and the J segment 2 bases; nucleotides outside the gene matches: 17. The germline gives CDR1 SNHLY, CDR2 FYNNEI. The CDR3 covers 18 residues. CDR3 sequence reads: CASKSGLNGGANTDTQYF. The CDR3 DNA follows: TGTGCCAGCAAGTCGGGGCTTAACGGGGGGGCGAACACAGATACGCAGTATTTT.

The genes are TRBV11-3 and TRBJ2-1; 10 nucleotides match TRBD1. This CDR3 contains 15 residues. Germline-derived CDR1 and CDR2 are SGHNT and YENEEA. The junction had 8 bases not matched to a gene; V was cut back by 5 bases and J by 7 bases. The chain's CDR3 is CASSPSGQGINEQFF. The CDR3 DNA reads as TGTGCCAGCAGCCCCTCGGGACAGGGGATAAATGAGCAGTTCTTC.

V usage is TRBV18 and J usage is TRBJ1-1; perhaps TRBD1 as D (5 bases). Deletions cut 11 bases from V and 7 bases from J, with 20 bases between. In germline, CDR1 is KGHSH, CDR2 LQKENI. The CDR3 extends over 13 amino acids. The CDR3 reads CAAGEKHGGEAFF. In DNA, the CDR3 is TGTGCCGCTGGGGAAAAGCACGGGGGTGAAGCTTTCTTT.

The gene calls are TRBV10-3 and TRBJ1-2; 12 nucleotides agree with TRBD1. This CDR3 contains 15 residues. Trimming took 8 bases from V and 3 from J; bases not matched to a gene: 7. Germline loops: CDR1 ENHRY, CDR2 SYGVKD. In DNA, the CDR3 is TGTGCCATCCGGGCCGGGACAGGGGGCGACTATGGCTACACCTTC. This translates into CAIRAGTGGDYGYTF.

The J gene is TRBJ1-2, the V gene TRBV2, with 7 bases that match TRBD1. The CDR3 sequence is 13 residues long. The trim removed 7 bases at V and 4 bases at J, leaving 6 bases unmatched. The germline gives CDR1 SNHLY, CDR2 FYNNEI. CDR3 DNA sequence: TGTGCCAGCATTGAGGGACAGCGCTATGGCTACACCTTC. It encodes CASIEGQRYGYTF.

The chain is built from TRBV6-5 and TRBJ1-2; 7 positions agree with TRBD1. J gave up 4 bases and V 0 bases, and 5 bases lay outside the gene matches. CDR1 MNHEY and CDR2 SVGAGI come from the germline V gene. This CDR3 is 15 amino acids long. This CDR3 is CASSYSTGQSYGYTF. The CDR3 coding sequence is TGTGCCAGCAGTTACTCGACAGGGCAGAGCTATGGCTACACCTTC.